A single sample gave rise to the 19 T cell receptor beta chains below, sequenced in a study of long-term antiretroviral therapy in people with HIV (dated 2022 in TCRdb). Sequencing of the TRB variable region was done with the immunoSEQ hsTCRB v3.0 assay at survey level resolution. Held by TCRdb, this immuneACCESS table contains in-frame sequences only and omits some clones. Under half of the omission traces to an unresolved V gene where checked; the cause of the rest is unknown. The sample table records tens of thousands of clones; around four fifths of these occur just once. The ten top clones hold about 3.4% of the sample. Sequenced material: unsorted PBMCs, taken 1.9 years after starting antiretroviral therapy. The receptor set was obtained from a woman aged 45-65 years with HIV.

In DNA form, the CDR3 reads TGTGCCAGCAGCTTAGTCGGGAGCGGCTACACCTTC. It codes for CASSLVGSGYTF. This chain joins TRBV11-2 and TRBJ1-2; D gene ambiguous. The germline CDR1 and CDR2 sequences are SGHAT and FQNNGV. This CDR3 has 12 amino acids. Between the trimmed V and J ends, which lost 1 base and 8 bases, there was a span of 8 bases.

The V call is TRBV4-1, the J call TRBJ2-7; 7 nucleotides agree with TRBD2. The germline V gene encodes CDR1 MGHRA and CDR2 YSYEKL. The ends lost 1 base at V and 3 bases at J; junction bases unmatched: 15. This CDR3 is 18 amino acids long. As DNA, the CDR3 is TGCGCCAGCAGCCAAGTTTGGGGACTGGGCAGCGGGGACTACGAGCAGTACTTC. Translation gives CASSQVWGLGSGDYEQYF.

The CDR3 DNA follows: TGCGCCAGCAGCCCGGACGGGACTAGATCCTCCTACGAGCAGTACTTC. This encodes CASSPDGTRSSYEQYF. The chain carries TRBV5-1 and TRBJ2-7; 8 nucleotides align to TRBD2. The junction had 9 bases not matched to a gene; V was cut back by 4 bases and J by 0 bases. CDR3 length equals 16 residues. The germline V gene has CDR1 SGHRS and CDR2 YFSETQ.

The chain combines TRBV28 with TRBJ1-1; TRBD1 is a possible D gene (5 bases). Trimming took off 3 bases at V and 1 base at J, with 12 bases between the two ends. The CDR3 is 15 residues long. Germline assignment: CDR1 MDHEN and CDR2 SYDVKM. CDR3 residues: CASSFVLGGNTEAFF. The CDR3 bases are TGTGCCAGCAGTTTTGTGCTGGGGGGGAACACTGAAGCTTTCTTT.

The J gene is TRBJ1-1, the V gene TRBV6-5; the D gene is possibly TRBD1 (6 bases). V was trimmed by 2 bases and J by 0 bases, leaving 10 bases between them. This CDR3 is 15 amino acids long. Germline CDR1 MNHEY, CDR2 SVGAGI. The CDR3 sequence is CASSYGGRVNTEAFF. CDR3 nucleotides: TGTGCCAGCAGTTACGGGGGCAGGGTGAACACTGAAGCTTTCTTT.

V is TRBV11-2 and J is TRBJ2-1, with TRBD1 as a possible D gene (6 bases). Trimming cost V 1 base and J 9 bases, with 7 bases left between them. This CDR3 region has 12 residues. Per germline, CDR1 SGHAT and CDR2 FQNNGV. DNA for the CDR3: TGTGCCAGCAGCTTAGGAGGGGGTGAGCAGTTCTTC. Encoded protein: CASSLGGGEQFF.

This chain uses TRBV5-5 with TRBJ2-1, with a tentative D call TRBD1 (6 bases). Germline CDR1 and CDR2: SGHKS and YYEKEE (reference sequence). CDR3 size: 19 residues. The V end lost 0 bases, the J end lost 1 base, and 20 bases lay between the germline ends. For the CDR3, the DNA is TGTGCCAGCAGCTTGGCCCAGGGGTCGGGAACTAGATCCTACAATGAGCAGTTCTTC. Translated: CASSLAQGSGTRSYNEQFF.

The CDR3 sequence: CASSLYGQGIMVAPNTGELFF. The DNA for the CDR3 is TGCGCCAGCAGCCTATACGGACAGGGGATAATGGTTGCTCCGAACACCGGGGAGCTGTTTTTT. The J gene is TRBJ2-2, the V gene TRBV5-1, with 9 nucleotides matching TRBD1. The germline V gene encodes CDR1 SGHRS and CDR2 YFSETQ. Trimming took 4 bases from V and 0 from J; bases not matched to a gene: 19. The CDR3 is 21 amino acids.

V usage is TRBV5-4 and J usage is TRBJ2-7; D not resolved. The germline V gene encodes CDR1 SGHNT and CDR2 YYREEE (reference sequence). Trimming took 3 bases from V and 0 from J, leaving 4 bases between them. There are 12 residues in the CDR3. CDR3 loop: CASSSPSYEQYF. CDR3 sequence (DNA): TGTGCCAGCAGCTCCCCCTCCTACGAGCAGTACTTC.

The chain couples TRBV9 to TRBJ2-3; 7 positions match TRBD2. With V trimmed by 3 bases and J by 4 bases, 5 bases remained unmatched. The CDR3 runs to 14 residues. Germline CDR1 reads SGDLS; CDR2 reads YYNGEE. The CDR3 DNA follows: TGTGCCAGCAGCGCAGGACTAGTGCCAGATACGCAGTATTTT. Protein sequence: CASSAGLVPDTQYF.

The V gene is TRBV5-1, the J gene TRBJ2-7; D unclear. The CDR3 extends over 14 amino acids. CDR1 and CDR2 from the germline V gene are SGHRS and YFSETQ. Trimming removed 0 bases at V and 0 bases at J, with 7 bases between. The CDR3 coding sequence is TGCGCCAGCAGCTTGGGCAGATCCTCCTACGAGCAGTACTTC. Its translation: CASSLGRSSYEQYF.

The chain links TRBV19 to TRBJ2-1; 9 bases are shared with TRBD2. CDR3 length equals 17 residues. CDR1 and CDR2 (germline): LNHDA, SQIVND (reference sequence). The J segment lost 5 bases and the V segment lost 6 bases, leaving 14 bases of the junction unmatched. The CDR3 DNA follows: TGTGCCAGTAGGAGTCGAGCGGGGGGCTCCAGGGACAATGAGCAGTTCTTC. Residues: CASRSRAGGSRDNEQFF.

V gene TRBV11-2 combines with J gene TRBJ2-5; D remains unclear. CDR1 and CDR2 from the germline V gene are SGHAT and FQNNGV. V dropped 1 base and J dropped 3 bases, with 6 bases sitting between them. The CDR3 loop spans 13 amino acids. The CDR3 DNA follows: TGTGCCAGCAGCTTAGGCCGAGAAGAGACCCAGTACTTC. Encoded protein: CASSLGREETQYF.

V gene TRBV5-1 combines with J gene TRBJ1-4; perhaps TRBD1 as D (6 bases). Germline V CDR1 and CDR2: SGHRS, YFSETQ. The CDR3 length is 14 residues. V dropped 0 bases and J dropped 7 bases, with 10 bases sitting between them. In DNA, the CDR3 is TGCGCCAGCAGCTTGGGGGGGCAAGCTGAAAAACTGTTTTTT. Translating gives CASSLGGQAEKLFF.

The J gene is TRBJ2-2, the V gene TRBV7-4; 9 nucleotides line up with TRBD2. This CDR3 has 14 residues. The germline gives CDR1 SGHVT, CDR2 SQSDAQ. The J segment lost 9 bases and the V segment lost 5 bases, leaving 7 bases of the junction unmatched. The chain's CDR3 is CASSPGTSLWELFF. The DNA of the CDR3 is TGTGCCAGCAGCCCCGGGACTAGCCTCTGGGAGCTGTTTTTT.

The chain carries TRBV5-6 and TRBJ1-1; 7 bases match TRBD1. J lost 0 bases, V lost 5 bases, and 19 bases had no gene match. Germline-derived CDR1 and CDR2 are SGHDT and YYEEEE. The CDR3 consists of 19 residues. The CDR3 region has the DNA TGTGCCAGCAGTCACAGCTTGGCCTCCGGGACAGTTATGAACACTGAAGCTTTCTTT. It codes for CASSHSLASGTVMNTEAFF.

The V call is TRBV6-5, the J call TRBJ2-7; D possibly corresponds to TRBD1 (5 bases). Trimming took 2 bases from V and 3 from J, leaving 14 bases between them. The CDR3 has 15 amino acids. Germline assignment: CDR1 MNHEY and CDR2 SVGAGI. The CDR3 reads CASSYDPKGNYEQYF. As DNA, the CDR3 is TGTGCCAGCAGTTACGATCCCAAGGGGAACTACGAGCAGTACTTC.

This sequence joins TRBV28 and TRBJ1-3; D ambiguous. The V end lost 3 bases, the J end lost 4 bases, and 10 bases lay between the germline ends. Germline CDR1 MDHEN, CDR2 SYDVKM. This CDR3 contains 14 residues. The CDR3: CASSFQVRGNTIYF. The DNA for the CDR3 is TGTGCCAGCAGTTTCCAGGTGCGGGGAAACACCATATATTTT.

The genes are TRBV30 and TRBJ2-7; D is perhaps TRBD2 (5 bases). V lost 6 bases, J lost 2 bases, and 17 bases lay in between. This CDR3 spans 14 amino acids. The germline CDR1 and CDR2 sequences are GTSNPN and SVGIG (reference sequence). The chain's CDR3 is CACQVPGSPYEQYF. The CDR3 bases are TGTGCCTGCCAAGTACCGGGATCCCCCTACGAGCAGTACTTC. Filled out from reference TRBV30 and TRBJ2-7, the complete variable domain reads SQTIHQWPATLVQPVGSPLSLECTVEGTSNPNLYWYRQAAGRGLQLLFYSVGIGQISSEVPQNLSASRPQDRQFILSSKKLLLSDSGFYLCACQVPGSPYEQYFGPGTRLTVT.